The clone carrying this TCR beta chain was detected ten times or more. Its target is not known. The CDR3 totals 15 residues. The germline V gene has CDR1 MDHEN and CDR2 SYDVKM. J was trimmed by 3 bases and V by 7 bases; bases with no gene match: 8. This specimen comes from a study of blood T cells in healthy people across ages. General observations from the study: Per million T cells, TCR beta diversity dropped roughly linearly as age increased.

Primed by a sample-barcoded 5' primer and a J-beta primer mix, a second PCR proceeded for 7 to 11 cycles. Using its own MiXCR run on the 5' RACE reads, TCRdb lists one record per CDR3 protein. The profile shows 900,000 to 950,000 distinct CDR3 sequences, just under 30% of them singletons. The sample was also linked to a second study, of T cells of mothers and their children.

The sample was blood. The chain has TRBV28 and TRBJ2-7; 11 bases match TRBD1. This receptor was identified in a woman aged 40-49 years in good health. DNA for the CDR3: TGTGCCAGCACGCAACCGGGGACAGGGGGCTACGAGCAGTACTTC. Translating gives CASTQPGTGGYEQYF.